These 12 T cell receptor beta chains came from one sample sequenced in a study of T cells after yellow fever vaccination. Each CDR3 protein is one row after TCRdb ran MiXCR on the 5' RACE reads. The profile shows 200,000 to 250,000 distinct CDR3 sequences, about 7% of them singletons. Sequences were derived from CD4+ T cells sorted from PBMCs, sampled 15 days after the yellow fever booster vaccination. The origin of the receptors is a man under 40 who received the YFV17D yellow fever vaccine.

As to this clonotype: One junction end does not reproduce the germline sequence, and a read error may be involved. The V call is TRBV4-2, the J call TRBJ2-1; TRBD2 matches at 7 bases. Germline V gene data show CDR1 as LGHNA and CDR2 as YNFKEQ. The CDR3 has 16 residues. CDR3 loop: CTSSQEGGTTYNEQFF. The CDR3 nucleotides are TGTACCAGCAGCCAAGAGGGTGGGACTACCTACAATGAGCAGTTCTTC.

This clonotype came up many times. The gene calls are TRBV7-7 and TRBJ2-5, with 9 bases identical to TRBD2. This CDR3 comprises 16 residues. Germline V lookup: CDR1 SSHAT, CDR2 FNYEAQ (reference sequence). V trimming: 0 bases; J trimming: 5 bases; junction bases outside the gene matches: 7. The CDR3 DNA follows: TGTGCCAGCAGCTTAGCGCCTGCGGGAGGGCAGGAGACCCAGTACTTC. Translated: CASSLAPAGGQETQYF. Supplemented by reference TRBV7-7 and TRBJ2-5, the full variable domain reads GAGVSQSPRYKVTKRGQDVTLRCDPISSHATLYWYQQALGQGPEFLTYFNYEAQPDKSGLPSDRFSAERPEGSISTLTIQRTEQRDSAMYRCASSLAPAGGQETQYFGPGTRLLVL.

The V gene is TRBV20-1, the J gene TRBJ2-7; 7 bases agree with TRBD2. The germline V gene has CDR1 DFQATT and CDR2 SNEGSKA (reference sequence). The CDR3 covers 15 residues. V was pared by 0 bases and J by 0 bases, with 5 bases of the junction left unmatched. The CDR3 here is CSARDWRESSYEQYF. The CDR3 region has the DNA TGCAGTGCTAGAGATTGGCGGGAGTCCTCCTACGAGCAGTACTTC.

This clonotype was picked up many times. This chain uses TRBV5-1 with TRBJ1-5, with unresolved D. The CDR3 sequence is 13 residues long. CDR1 and CDR2 from the germline V gene are SGHRS and YFSETQ. Trimming removed 4 bases from V and 10 bases from J, with 15 bases in between. CDR3 amino acids: CASSPDGDQPQHF. The CDR3 region has the DNA TGCGCCAGCAGCCCCGACGGTGACCAACCCCAGCATTTT.

This clonotype turned up a few times. The chain joins TRBV6-2 or TRBV6-3 to TRBJ2-7, with D perhaps matching TRBD1 (7 bases). CDR3 length: 16 amino acids. Germline V CDR1 and CDR2: MNHEY, SVGEGT. V was trimmed by 7 bases and J by 7 bases, leaving 26 bases between them. CDR3 loop: CASTASGGQSIREQYF. CDR3 sequence (DNA): TGTGCCAGCACCGCATCCGGGGGACAGTCAATAAGAGAGCAGTACTTC.

At least ten counts were recorded for this clonotype. This chain joins TRBV6-4 and TRBJ2-7; D possibly corresponds to TRBD1 (6 bases). From germline, CDR1 is MRHNA and CDR2 SNTAGT. The length of the CDR3 is 15 residues. V was shortened by 8 bases and J by 1 base, with 18 bases between the two germline ends. CDR3 bases: TGTGCCAGCCCAATCAAACAGGGAATATCCTACGAGCAGTACTTC. Translated: CASPIKQGISYEQYF.

The CDR3 is CATSYGGEGRNEQFF. The DNA of the CDR3 is TGTGCCACCAGTTACGGCGGGGAGGGCCGCAATGAGCAGTTCTTC. The rearrangement joins TRBV24-1 to TRBJ2-1; 7 bases agree with TRBD2. This CDR3 region has 15 residues. V shed 6 bases and J 6 bases; nucleotides not matched to a gene: 10. The germline gives CDR1 KGHDR, CDR2 SFDVKD.

This clonotype has ten or more counts. The chain employs TRBV11-2 and TRBJ1-1; D perhaps matches TRBD1 (5 bases). Germline CDR1 SGHAT, CDR2 FQNNGV. Trimming stripped 5 bases from V and 4 bases from J, with 17 bases between. The CDR3 is 15 amino acids. This chain's CDR3 is CASSPRSGGGTEAFF. CDR3 nucleotide sequence: TGTGCCAGCAGCCCGCGATCCGGGGGGGGCACTGAAGCTTTCTTT. The variable domain in full, completed from reference TRBV11-2 and TRBJ1-1, reads EAGVAQSPRYKIIEKRQSVAFWCNPISGHATLYWYQQILGQGPKLLIQFQNNGVVDDSQLPKDRFSAERLKGVDSTLKIQPAKLEDSAVYLCASSPRSGGGTEAFFGQGTRLTVV.

This clonotype appeared a few times. The rearrangement joins TRBV7-2 to TRBJ2-1; TRBD2 aligns across 12 bases. CDR1 is SGHTA and CDR2 is FQGNSA in the germline V gene. With 5 bases clipped from V and 10 bases from J, the junction kept 12 bases outside the gene matches. There are 16 residues in the CDR3. CDR3 DNA sequence: TGTGCCAGCAGCCCAGCCGGGACTAGCGGGCCCGTAGAGCAGTTCTTC. Amino acids: CASSPAGTSGPVEQFF.

The chain combines TRBV5-5 with TRBJ1-5; D might be TRBD1 (5 bases). CDR1 SGHKS and CDR2 YYEKEE come from the germline V gene (reference sequence). This CDR3 is 17 amino acids long. The germline V and J ends were trimmed by 1 base and 3 bases, with 17 bases remaining between them. CDR3 in amino acids: CASSLTVQGGFNQPQHF. The DNA for the CDR3 is TGTGCCAGCAGCTTGACGGTCCAGGGAGGGTTCAATCAGCCCCAGCATTTT.

A word on this clonotype: The germline gene is not matched at one end of the junction; a read error may be the cause. The V gene is TRBV28, the J gene TRBJ2-3; TRBD2 agrees at 9 bases. The CDR3 runs to 15 residues. CDR1 and CDR2 (germline): MDHEN, SYDVKM. The CDR3 DNA follows: TGTGCCAGCAGTCTATGGACTAGCGGCACAGATACGCAGTATTTT. This encodes CASSLWTSGTDTQYF.

The chain recombines TRBV20-1 with TRBJ1-2, with D perhaps matching TRBD1 (5 bases). Germline CDR1 reads DFQATT; CDR2 reads SNEGSKA (reference sequence). V was clipped by 1 base and J by 3 bases, with 12 bases between them. The CDR3 has 14 residues. The CDR3 protein is CSARGAGLDYGYTF. The CDR3 DNA reads TGCAGTGCTAGAGGCGCAGGGTTGGACTATGGCTACACCTTC.